These 24 T cell receptor beta chains originate from one sample sequenced in a study of T cell changes during pregnancy in multiple sclerosis. Sequencing used immunoSEQ multiplex PCR; TCRdb keeps in-frame clones, though not all of them. The sample shows approximately 84,000 clones, approximately 95% of them seen only once. Sequences were derived from peripheral blood, sampled in the second trimester of pregnancy. Every receptor here comes from a female donor in good health, enrolled as a control in a pregnancy study.

This chain joins TRBV28 and TRBJ2-7; 13 bases line up with TRBD2. The CDR3 loop spans 16 amino acids. The trim removed 6 bases at V and 1 base at J, leaving 6 bases unmatched. Germline lookup yields CDR1 MDHEN and CDR2 SYDVKM. CDR3 region: CASSLTLAGGSYEQYF. In DNA form, the CDR3 reads TGTGCCAGCAGCCTCACACTAGCGGGAGGGTCCTACGAGCAGTACTTC. Drawing the rest from reference TRBV28 and TRBJ2-7, the complete variable domain is DVKVTQSSRYLVKRTGEKVFLECVQDMDHENMFWYRQDPGLGLRLIYFSYDVKMKEKGDIPEGYSVSREKKERFSLILESASTNQTSMYLCASSLTLAGGSYEQYFGPGTRLTVT.

The chain has TRBV30 and TRBJ1-3; the match to TRBD1 covers 7 bases. V shed 7 bases and J 4 bases; nucleotides not matched to a gene: 7. This CDR3 has 13 amino acids. Germline-derived CDR1 and CDR2 are GTSNPN and SVGIG (reference sequence). CDR3 loop: CASQGQLGNTIYF. DNA of the CDR3: TGTGCCTCCCAGGGACAGCTGGGAAACACCATATATTTT.

This chain uses TRBV2 with TRBJ2-3; 9 positions agree with TRBD2. Trimming at V came to 4 bases and at J to 1 base, leaving 3 bases not matched to a gene. The CDR3 consists of 15 residues. The germline CDR1 and CDR2 sequences are SNHLY and FYNNEI. CDR3 sequence reads: CASSVLAGGTDTQYF. DNA for the CDR3: TGTGCCAGCAGTGTACTAGCGGGCGGCACAGATACGCAGTATTTT.

The rearrangement joins TRBV6-5 to TRBJ1-3; D is unclear. This CDR3 spans 14 amino acids. Trimming removed 5 bases at V and 0 bases at J, with 8 bases between. CDR1 and CDR2 (germline): MNHEY, SVGAGI. CDR3 protein: CASSLKSSGNTIYF. The CDR3 bases are TGTGCCAGCAGTCTAAAGAGCTCTGGAAACACCATATATTTT.

V gene TRBV10-3 combines with J gene TRBJ2-7, with D perhaps matching TRBD2 (6 bases). V gave up 11 bases and J gave up 2 bases, with 16 bases separating them. CDR1 is ENHRY, CDR2 SYGVKD, per germline. The CDR3 contains 13 residues. CDR3: CAVSGDDTYEQYF. CDR3 nucleotide sequence: TGTGCCGTTTCGGGAGATGATACCTACGAGCAGTACTTC.

The sample holds one count of this clone. This rearrangement joins TRBV7-8 to TRBJ2-3, with 8 bases matching TRBD1. The CDR3 runs to 17 residues. Germline loops: CDR1 SGHVS, CDR2 FQNEAQ. J lost 4 bases, V lost 5 bases, and 14 bases had no gene match. The CDR3, as DNA: TGTGCCAGCAGCCCATGGATGATTGGACAGGGTCCAGATACGCAGTATTTT. As protein: CASSPWMIGQGPDTQYF.

The chain carries TRBV2 and TRBJ2-7, with 9 nucleotides matching TRBD1. CDR3 size: 18 residues. J lost 2 bases, V lost 1 base, and 12 bases had no gene match. Looked up from germline, CDR1 is SNHLY and CDR2 is FYNNEI. The CDR3 DNA reads TGTGCCAGCAGTGAAGGGTCCACCCGGGACAGGGCGACCTACGAGCAGTACTTC. Translation gives CASSEGSTRDRATYEQYF.

The V gene is TRBV25-1, the J gene TRBJ2-1; 11 nucleotides align to TRBD1. The ends lost 3 bases at V and 4 bases at J; junction bases unmatched: 5. Germline V lookup: CDR1 MGHDK, CDR2 SYGVNS. The CDR3 consists of 16 residues. CDR3 in amino acids: CASSDPGTGGYNEQFF. DNA for the CDR3: TGTGCCAGCAGTGACCCCGGGACAGGGGGTTACAATGAGCAGTTCTTC.

The chain combines TRBV19 with TRBJ1-2, with TRBD1 as a possible D gene (5 bases). This CDR3 region has 13 residues. Per the germline V gene, CDR1 is LNHDA and CDR2 is SQIVND (reference sequence). V shed 2 bases and J shed 4 bases, with 8 bases lying between them. The CDR3 sequence: CASSITGGYGYTF. DNA of the CDR3: TGTGCCAGTAGTATAACCGGGGGCTATGGCTACACCTTC.

CDR3 residues: CASTRQGGTNEAFF. CDR3 coding DNA: TGTGCCAGTACCAGACAGGGGGGTACTAATGAAGCTTTCTTT. This rearrangement joins TRBV19 to TRBJ1-1; 9 bases are shared with TRBD1. The CDR3 runs 14 residues. The germline CDR1 and CDR2 sequences are LNHDA and SQIVND (reference sequence). Trimming at V came to 7 bases and at J to 7 bases, leaving 10 bases not matched to a gene. Variable domain in full (rest from reference TRBV19 and TRBJ1-1): DGGITQSPKYLFRKEGQNVTLSCEQNLNHDAMYWYRQDPGQGLRLIYYSQIVNDFQKGDIAEGYSVSREKKESFPLTVTSAQKNPTAFYLCASTRQGGTNEAFFGQGTRLTVV.

The chain employs TRBV4-2 and TRBJ2-7, with D possibly TRBD2 on 5 matching bases. CDR1 and CDR2 from the germline V gene are LGHNA and YNFKEQ. Trimming took off 0 bases at V and 4 bases at J, with 19 bases between the two ends. CDR3 length: 17 amino acids. CDR3 residues: CASSQDGSVGVRYEQYF. The CDR3 DNA reads as TGTGCCAGCAGCCAAGATGGGAGTGTGGGAGTTAGGTACGAGCAGTACTTC.

This clone was counted once. The gene calls are TRBV5-1 and TRBJ2-3; a weak D match, TRBD2 (6 bases). There are 17 residues in the CDR3. The germline gives CDR1 SGHRS, CDR2 YFSETQ. V shed 0 bases and J shed 2 bases, with 16 bases lying between them. Here the CDR3 reads CASSLVWGGDPTDTQYF. CDR3 nucleotide sequence: TGCGCCAGCAGCTTGGTCTGGGGCGGGGACCCCACAGATACGCAGTATTTT.

This chain connects TRBV9 to TRBJ1-3; 9 bases are a match to TRBD1. The CDR3 is 15 residues long. Trimming took 4 bases from V and 2 from J; bases not matched to a gene: 4. CDR1 SGDLS and CDR2 YYNGEE come from the germline V gene. The CDR3 DNA sequence: TGTGCCAGCAGCTTAGGGACAGGGACTGGAAACACCATATATTTT. Translated: CASSLGTGTGNTIYF. The variable domain in full, completed from reference TRBV9 and TRBJ1-3, reads DSGVTQTPKHLITATGQRVTLRCSPRSGDLSVYWYQQSLDQGLQFLIQYYNGEERAKGNILERFSAQQFPDLHSELNLSSLELGDSALYFCASSLGTGTGNTIYFGEGSWLTVV.

The chain employs TRBV27 and TRBJ2-3; 8 positions agree with TRBD1. CDR1 MNHEY and CDR2 SMNVEV come from the germline V gene (reference sequence). V gave up 2 bases and J gave up 2 bases; unmatched junction bases: 6. The CDR3 extends over 16 amino acids. The CDR3 sequence: CASSLGTGLVTDTQYF. In DNA form, the CDR3 reads TGTGCCAGCAGTTTAGGGACAGGATTGGTCACAGATACGCAGTATTTT.

The CDR3 bases are TGTGCCAGCACCCACCGACTAGCGGGGAACACAGATACGCAGTATTTT. Encoded protein: CASTHRLAGNTDTQYF. J is TRBJ2-3 and V is TRBV6-6; 11 bases are shared with TRBD2. CDR3 length: 16 amino acids. Germline CDR1 and CDR2: MNHNY and SVGAGI (reference sequence). V lost 7 bases, J lost 2 bases, and 8 bases stayed unmatched.

This chain links TRBV6-4 with TRBJ2-3; TRBD2 matches 7 bases. Trimming removed 4 bases from V and 0 bases from J; junction bases left unmatched: 4. Germline lookup yields CDR1 MRHNA and CDR2 SNTAGT. The CDR3 consists of 15 residues. CDR3: CASSVGSGSTDTQYF. Here the CDR3 DNA reads TGTGCCAGCAGTGTTGGTAGCGGGAGCACAGATACGCAGTATTTT.

Here the CDR3 reads CASSPTTGADTQYF. CDR3 sequence (DNA): TGTGCCAGCAGTCCTACTACAGGGGCAGATACGCAGTATTTT. V usage is TRBV6-5 and J usage is TRBJ2-3; 7 nucleotides agree with TRBD1. Germline V lookup: CDR1 MNHEY, CDR2 SVGAGI. The CDR3 loop spans 14 amino acids. Germline trimming cut 5 bases from V and 4 bases from J; bases unmatched to any gene: 6.

The V gene is TRBV9, the J gene TRBJ2-5; 8 positions agree with TRBD2. With V trimmed by 1 base and J by 5 bases, 7 bases remained unmatched. CDR3 size: 15 residues. In germline, CDR1 is SGDLS, CDR2 YYNGEE. CDR3 sequence (DNA): TGTGCCAGCAGCGTAAGCGGGGGCCCGGGGGAGACCCAGTACTTC. Amino acids: CASSVSGGPGETQYF.

The V and J genes are TRBV7-9 and TRBJ1-1; no clear D gene. The germline gives CDR1 SEHNR, CDR2 FQNEAQ (reference sequence). V shed 0 bases and J shed 0 bases, with 11 bases lying between them. The CDR3 is 16 residues long. CDR3 amino acids: CASSLADWVMNTEAFF. The DNA for the CDR3 is TGTGCCAGCAGCTTAGCGGACTGGGTCATGAACACTGAAGCTTTCTTT. Combining the CDR3 with reference TRBV7-9 and TRBJ1-1 gives the whole variable domain DTGVSQNPRHKITKRGQNVTFRCDPISEHNRLYWYRQTLGQGPEFLTYFQNEAQLEKSRLLSDRFSAERPKGSFSTLEIQRTEQGDSAMYLCASSLADWVMNTEAFFGQGTRLTVV.

The chain joins TRBV7-9 to TRBJ2-1; D is perhaps TRBD2 (5 bases). Germline V CDR1 and CDR2: SEHNR, FQNEAQ (reference sequence). The length of the CDR3 is 16 residues. Trimming took off 1 base at V and 4 bases at J, with 14 bases between the two ends. CDR3 region: CASSLVVGEAYNEQFF. Written as DNA, the CDR3 is TGTGCCAGCAGCTTAGTAGTGGGAGAGGCATACAATGAGCAGTTCTTC.

V is TRBV28 and J is TRBJ2-5, with D unclear. From germline, CDR1 is MDHEN and CDR2 SYDVKM. The CDR3 is 12 residues long. Trimming took off 3 bases at V and 7 bases at J, with 9 bases between the two ends. In DNA form, the CDR3 reads TGTGCCAGCAGTTTCTCTAGAATGACCCAGTACTTC. Translated, it gives CASSFSRMTQYF.

The chain uses TRBV18 and TRBJ2-3; 13 nucleotides align to TRBD2. Germline assignment: CDR1 KGHSH and CDR2 LQKENI. The CDR3 covers 19 residues. Trimming at V came to 3 bases and at J to 1 base, leaving 10 bases not matched to a gene. The CDR3 sequence is CASSPILAGGSSGTDTQYF. The DNA for the CDR3 is TGTGCCAGCTCACCGATACTAGCGGGAGGGTCCAGCGGCACAGATACGCAGTATTTT.

This chain joins TRBV11-2 and TRBJ2-5, with 10 bases fitting TRBD2. V was clipped by 1 base and J by 0 bases; unmatched bases: 2. In germline, CDR1 is SGHAT, CDR2 FQNNGV. The CDR3 is made up of 16 amino acids. The CDR3 DNA reads as TGTGCCAGCAGCTTAGGTACTAGCGGGAACCAAGAGACCCAGTACTTC. This sequence encodes CASSLGTSGNQETQYF.

This chain joins TRBV7-9 and TRBJ1-5; the match to TRBD1 covers 7 bases. The CDR3 consists of 15 residues. Looked up from germline, CDR1 is SEHNR and CDR2 is FQNEAQ (reference sequence). V lost 5 bases and J lost 3; bases outside the gene matches: 7. CDR3 coding DNA: TGTGCCAGCAGCCCAGGGGACAGCGTCAATCAGCCCCAGCATTTT. Translated, it gives CASSPGDSVNQPQHF.